This record covers a single T cell receptor (beta chain). Antigen unknown. The data stem from a study of long-term antiretroviral therapy in people with HIV. Study-level findings and limits: Within the repertoire, clones expanded before ART were dominant at all time points. Against controls, HIV repertoires showed narrower ranges of CDR3 length. Transplant donor controls retained higher diversity, though diversity increased after ART.

V lost 7 bases and J lost 5; bases outside the gene matches: 7. The CDR3 covers 13 residues. The germline CDR1 and CDR2 sequences are MNHNS and SASEGT. The cryopreserved samples used held about 0.85-11 million PBMC prior to extraction of DNA. Sequencing used immunoSEQ v3.0 at survey level. Profiled with immunoSEQ multiplex PCR; TCRdb holds only in-frame clones, not every one. The sample includes about 20,000 clones, 85% to 90% of them seen just once. This receptor was taken from a woman aged 30 to 39 with HIV. The V call is TRBV6-1, the J call TRBJ1-2; 7 bases agree with TRBD1. The source was unsorted PBMCs, collected 1.8 years before starting antiretroviral therapy. The CDR3 DNA follows: TGTGCCAGCACGTCGGGACAGAAATATGGCTACACCTTC. It specifies CASTSGQKYGYTF.